Listed here is a single T cell receptor beta chain. The antigen this receptor binds is unknown. This specimen comes from a study of T cell clusters in autoimmune cytopenias (dated by TCRdb to about 2019). Background for the entire study: Healthy donor controls had a mean age of around 52 years and a median age of approximately 59 years, with about half of the roughly 40 female. Per sample, TRB sequencing gave a median depth of approximately 52,000 reads and a median of about 2,500 distinct TRB clonotypes. Peripheral blood TRB and IGH repertoires were sequenced in autoimmune cytopenia patients at active disease and during treatment follow-up, alongside healthy, CLL and autoimmune hepatitis controls. The study was designed to test whether a disease-specific immune repertoire signature usable as a blood-based biomarker is carried by autoimmune cytopenia patients. Controls were fewer than 30 age-matched healthy donors for primary cytopenia and 14 age-matched CLL patients for secondary cytopenia. The comparison group for autoimmune hepatitis repertoires was some 24 healthy donors matched for age and sex. Beyond this particular receptor, the publication reports: Compared with active autoimmune hepatitis patients, healthy donors had almost three times as many exclusive TRB clusters, a finding consistent with an autoimmunity-wide signature. The GLIPH analysis suggested a lack of physiological T cell clusters in primary autoimmune cytopenia patients, since roughly 49 clusters were exclusive to healthy donors whereas 15 to 20 were exclusive to patients. TRB repertoire shifts, with less even repertoires observed in secondary cytopenia and CLL, were mostly attributed to lymphoma bias rather than autoimmunity. The T cell clusters were defined in silico only, and their functional role remained to be validated experimentally. The cluster-lack signature was not observed for secondary cytopenia versus CLL, as the signature was apparently masked by the dominant lymphoma-associated repertoire.

For each sample, TRB amplification used roughly 270 ng of peripheral blood genomic DNA, equal to about 37,000 genome equivalents. CDR1 and CDR2, per the germline V gene (reference sequence), are LNHNV and YYDKDF. From its cysteine to its phenylalanine, the CDR3 spans 14 amino acids. The DNA sequence is not available. TRB rearrangements were amplified by multiplex PCR using a touch-down protocol with TRB-A and TRB-B primer pools mixed in one tube. Illumina adapters and sample indices were added to the amplicons through two consecutive PCR reactions performed with Phusion HS II polymerase. Amplicons were gel-purified with the NucleoSpin Gel and PCR Clean-up kit, then quantified by Qubit and quality-checked on an Agilent 2100 Bioanalyzer. Libraries were sequenced on an Illumina MiSeq using 600-cycle, single-indexed, paired-end runs. From the authors' description of their analysis: MiXCR version 2.1.12, together with the default MiXCR reference library, was used to align and assemble the TRB reads. A clone was defined by each unique CDR3 nucleotide sequence, and analysis was restricted to productive sequences with at least two reads. To assess repertoire diversity, an R script computed alpha-parameterized diversity profiles (alpha 0 to 5), which included the Shannon (alpha 1) and Simpson (alpha 2) indices. The tcR package was used to compute combinatorial TRB VJ usage, which was then compared between cohorts by principal component analysis with ade4. GLIPH was used to cluster TCRbeta CDR3s in pairs of cohorts matched for age and read depth, and a Wilcoxon test was used to compare cluster frequencies. Each CDR3 protein sequence appears as one entry after TCRdb reprocessed the reads, and no DNA is included. These V and J calls derive from TCRdb rather than the authors' analysis. The record for this sample contains roughly 11,000 distinct CDR3 sequences. Around 22% of the sample is held by the ten biggest clonotypes.

The same sample was also used in a study of T cell repertoires in aging, cancer and after chemotherapy. As that second study puts it: Donors were distributed across six age groups ranging from 30 or younger to 70 or older, with at least three individuals included per group. Control TCR repertoires from healthy donors were recorded across several months to years, and re-sampling revealed clear clonal overlap. The complete dataset included some 9 million TCR reads. Compared with age-matched healthy donors, untreated patients with either hematological or solid cancers had significantly lower TCR diversity in the blood along with higher clonality. In healthy donors, the drop in TCR diversity with age came mainly from a loss of richness, whereas in cancer patients a loss of evenness also played a part. In both cancer cohorts, median generation probability rose over the chemotherapy interval, which suggests that the repertoire was reconstituted through rebound thymic output. According to the authors, the repertoire data do not allow conclusions to be drawn about immunological memory after chemotherapy. To examine immunoaging and T cell reconstitution after chemotherapy, the study profiled TCR beta repertoires in peripheral blood from healthy donors and cancer patients. The cohort comprised around 220 cancer patients, 94 with hematological and roughly 120 with solid cancers, plus 95 healthy donors as a reference group. TRB sequences were processed with MiXCR versions 2.12 and 3.0.5. Repertoire metrics included Shannon diversity, evenness, clonality (one minus evenness), and alpha-parameterized diversity profiles from alpha 0 to 5. The IGoR algorithm was used to calculate generation probabilities of clones in the paired pre- and post-chemotherapy samples.

The sequence derives from a human donor in good health. Sequencing was done on a sample of peripheral blood. The rearrangement joined TRBV15 to TRBJ2-1; checking the TCRdb D call of TRBD1 is not possible without DNA. The CDR3 here reads CATEIGVSYNEQFF.